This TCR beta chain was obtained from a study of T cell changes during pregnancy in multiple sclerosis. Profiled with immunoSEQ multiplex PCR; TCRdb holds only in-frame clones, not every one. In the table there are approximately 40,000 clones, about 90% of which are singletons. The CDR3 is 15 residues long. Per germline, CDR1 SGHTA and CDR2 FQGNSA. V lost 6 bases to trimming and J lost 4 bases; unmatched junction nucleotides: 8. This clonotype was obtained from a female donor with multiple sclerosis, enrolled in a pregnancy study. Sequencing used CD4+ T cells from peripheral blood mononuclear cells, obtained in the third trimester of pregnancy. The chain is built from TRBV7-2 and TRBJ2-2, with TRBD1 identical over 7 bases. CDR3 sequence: CASRSYRGPTGELFF. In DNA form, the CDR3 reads TGTGCCAGCAGGTCGTACAGGGGCCCCACCGGGGAGCTGTTTTTT.